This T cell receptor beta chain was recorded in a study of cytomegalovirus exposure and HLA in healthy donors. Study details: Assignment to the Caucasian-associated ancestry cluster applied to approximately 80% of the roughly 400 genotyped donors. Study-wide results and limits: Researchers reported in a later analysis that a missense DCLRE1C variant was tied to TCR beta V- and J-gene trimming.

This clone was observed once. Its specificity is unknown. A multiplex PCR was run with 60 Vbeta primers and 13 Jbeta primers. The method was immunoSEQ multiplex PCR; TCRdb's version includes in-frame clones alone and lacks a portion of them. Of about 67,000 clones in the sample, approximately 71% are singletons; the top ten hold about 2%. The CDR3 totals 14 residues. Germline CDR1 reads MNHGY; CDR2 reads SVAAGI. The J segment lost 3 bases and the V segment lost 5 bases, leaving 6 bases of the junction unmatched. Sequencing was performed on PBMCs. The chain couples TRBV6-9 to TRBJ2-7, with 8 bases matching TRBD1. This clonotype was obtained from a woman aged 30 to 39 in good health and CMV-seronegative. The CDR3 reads CASSPRTGHYEQYF. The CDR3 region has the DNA TGTGCCAGCAGTCCAAGGACAGGGCACTACGAGCAGTACTTC.